This T cell receptor (beta chain) was identified in a study of Tregs in tolerant kidney transplant recipients. The method was immunoSEQ multiplex PCR; TCRdb's version includes in-frame clones alone and lacks a portion of them. The repertoire holds 100,000 to 150,000 clones, with around nine tenths as singletons. Unstimulated regulatory T cells (CD4+CD25+CD127-), CD4+CD25- non-regulatory cells, CD4 and CD8 cells were FACS-sorted from thawed PBMCs. Trimming cost V 4 bases and J 3 bases; bases outside gene matches: 0. This CDR3 region has 12 residues. CDR1 is ENHRY and CDR2 is SYGVKD in the germline V gene.

The rearrangement links TRBV10-3 to TRBJ2-7; 7 positions match TRBD1. The TCR originated in a human donor in good health. The sample consisted of CD4+ T cells from blood. CDR3 region: CAISGTGYEQYF. DNA for the CDR3: TGTGCCATCAGTGGGACAGGCTACGAGCAGTACTTC.